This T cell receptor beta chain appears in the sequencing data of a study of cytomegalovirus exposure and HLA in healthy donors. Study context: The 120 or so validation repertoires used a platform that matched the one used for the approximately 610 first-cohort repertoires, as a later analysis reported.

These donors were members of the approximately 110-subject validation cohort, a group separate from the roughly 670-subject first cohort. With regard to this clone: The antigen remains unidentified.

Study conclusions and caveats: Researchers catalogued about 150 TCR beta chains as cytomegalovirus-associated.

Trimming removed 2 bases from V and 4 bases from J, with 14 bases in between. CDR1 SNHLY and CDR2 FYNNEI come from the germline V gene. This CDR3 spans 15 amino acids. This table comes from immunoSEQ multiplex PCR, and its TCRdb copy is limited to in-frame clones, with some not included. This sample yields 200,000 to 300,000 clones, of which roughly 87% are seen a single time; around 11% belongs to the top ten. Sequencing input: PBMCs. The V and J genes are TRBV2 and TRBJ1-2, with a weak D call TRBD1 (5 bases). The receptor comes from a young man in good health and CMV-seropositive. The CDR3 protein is CASSENTQGSYGYTF. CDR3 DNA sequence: TGTGCCAGCAGTGAAAATACGCAGGGAAGCTATGGCTACACCTTC.